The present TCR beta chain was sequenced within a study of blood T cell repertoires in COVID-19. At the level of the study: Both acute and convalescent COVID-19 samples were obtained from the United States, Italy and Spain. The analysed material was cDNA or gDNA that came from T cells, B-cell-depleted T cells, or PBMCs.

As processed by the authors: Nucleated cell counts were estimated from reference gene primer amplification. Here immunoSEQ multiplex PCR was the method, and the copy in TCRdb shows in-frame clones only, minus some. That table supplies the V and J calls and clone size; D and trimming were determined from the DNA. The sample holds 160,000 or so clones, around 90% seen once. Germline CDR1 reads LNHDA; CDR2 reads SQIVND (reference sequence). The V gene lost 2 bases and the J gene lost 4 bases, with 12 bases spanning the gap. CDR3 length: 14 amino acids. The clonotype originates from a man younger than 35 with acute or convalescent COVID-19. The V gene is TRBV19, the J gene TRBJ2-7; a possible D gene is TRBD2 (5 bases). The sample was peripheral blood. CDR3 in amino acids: CASSIKPGWYEQYF. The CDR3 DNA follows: TGTGCCAGTAGTATAAAGCCGGGGTGGTACGAGCAGTACTTC.